The text below deals with one T cell receptor (beta chain). Its antigen is unknown. CDR1 and CDR2 from the germline V gene are LNHNV and YYDKDF (reference sequence). The CDR3 runs to 14 residues. Losses at the gene ends were 3 bases for V and 6 bases for J; bases not matched to a gene: 7. The study enrolled patients aged 18 to 65 with newly diagnosed hyperthyroidism of under 2 months' duration. These data come from a study of T cells in Graves' hyperthyroidism and ophthalmopathy. Study-wide points: Also found in blood were most expanded thyroid clonotypes above 0.001. Model output signaled ophthalmopathy a median approximately six months ahead of onset.

Amplified TCR beta CDR3 regions derived from RNA transcripts. Primed by the HTBI set, a first-round RT-PCR was run on the TCR CDR3. TCRdb redid the calling of the multiplex PCR reads with MiXCR, one entry per CDR3 protein. The sample carries roughly 580,000 distinct CDR3 sequences, around 45% recorded once. The genes are TRBV15 and TRBJ2-7; 8 bases fit TRBD2. The specimen was peripheral blood or thyroid tissue (not recorded which). The sequence was collected from a woman aged 18-29 years with Graves' hyperthyroidism. CDR3 DNA: TGTGCCACCAGCAGCTTACTTGGACTAGCCGAGCAGTACTTC. As protein: CATSSLLGLAEQYF.